The 8 T cell receptor beta chains listed next were all sequenced from one sample in a study of blood T cell repertoires in COVID-19. Data came from immunoSEQ multiplex PCR; TCRdb stores just in-frame clones and leaves some out. In the table there are under 200,000 clones, 84% of which are singletons. The sample was peripheral blood. The receptors here all came from a woman older than 75 with COVID-19, enrolled during active disease.

J is TRBJ2-1 and V is TRBV5-1, with D tentatively TRBD2 (6 bases). Trimming took 5 bases from V and 8 from J, leaving 20 bases between them. CDR1 and CDR2 (germline): SGHRS, YFSETQ. CDR3 length equals 15 residues. CDR3 region: CASRFRVLPSDEQFF. The CDR3 nucleotides read TGCGCCAGCAGGTTCCGGGTCTTACCTAGCGATGAGCAGTTCTTC.

This clone was detected only once. V usage is TRBV18 and J usage is TRBJ1-2; 11 positions match TRBD1. V dropped 3 bases and J dropped 5; count of bases not matched to a gene: 5. Germline CDR1 reads KGHSH; CDR2 reads LQKENI. There are 15 residues in the CDR3. CDR3 sequence (DNA): TGTGCCAGCTCACCCCGGGACAGGGGGGCGTATGGCTACACCTTC. The encoded protein is CASSPRDRGAYGYTF.

V usage is TRBV18 and J usage is TRBJ2-7, with D hard to call. Looked up from germline, CDR1 is KGHSH and CDR2 is LQKENI. Between the trimmed V and J ends, which lost 5 bases and 2 bases, there was a span of 10 bases. CDR3 length: 13 amino acids. The CDR3 spells CASSGPPTYEQYF. In nucleotides, the CDR3 is TGTGCCAGCTCAGGGCCGCCCACCTACGAGCAGTACTTC.

The chain recombines TRBV18 with TRBJ2-1; the match to TRBD1 covers 12 bases. CDR1 KGHSH and CDR2 LQKENI come from the germline V gene. Trimming took 5 bases from V and 8 from J; bases not matched to a gene: 4. CDR3 length: 14 amino acids. CDR3: CASSVGTGGYEQFF. CDR3 sequence (DNA): TGTGCCAGCTCAGTTGGGACAGGGGGCTATGAGCAGTTCTTC.

V and J are TRBV5-1 and TRBJ2-1, with TRBD2 identical over 8 bases. Germline V gene data show CDR1 as SGHRS and CDR2 as YFSETQ. The trim removed 0 bases at V and 8 bases at J, leaving 7 bases unmatched. The CDR3 is made up of 15 amino acids. The CDR3: CASSLESSSGHEQFF. The CDR3 nucleotides read TGCGCCAGCAGCTTGGAATCCTCTAGCGGGCATGAGCAGTTCTTC. Full variable domain (missing parts from reference TRBV5-1 and TRBJ2-1): KAGVTQTPRYLIKTRGQQVTLSCSPISGHRSVSWYQQTPGQGLQFLFEYFSETQRNKGNFPGRFSGRQFSNSRSEMNVSTLELGDSALYLCASSLESSSGHEQFFGPGTRLTVL.

The chain combines TRBV9 with TRBJ2-7, with D perhaps TRBD2 (5 bases). In germline, CDR1 is SGDLS, CDR2 YYNGEE. This CDR3 region has 13 residues. The ends were cut back, 1 base at V and 9 bases at J, with 14 bases in the middle. This CDR3 is CASSVTGKSGQYF. DNA of the CDR3: TGTGCCAGCAGCGTAACCGGGAAGAGCGGGCAGTACTTC.

The rearrangement uses TRBV10-3 and TRBJ2-7; no firm D call. CDR1 and CDR2 from the germline V gene are ENHRY and SYGVKD. This CDR3 has 13 residues. The germline V and J ends were trimmed by 10 bases and 0 bases, with 13 bases remaining between them. CDR3 residues: CATHLGISYEQYF. CDR3 sequence (DNA): TGTGCCACCCACCTAGGAATCTCCTACGAGCAGTACTTC.

The chain joins TRBV5-1 to TRBJ2-3; 9 nucleotides align to TRBD2. The CDR3 is 18 residues long. Losses at the gene ends were 0 bases for V and 0 bases for J; bases not matched to a gene: 8. Germline V gene sequence: CDR1 SGHRS, CDR2 YFSETQ. The CDR3 DNA is TGCGCCAGCAGCTTGGTTCGAATAGGACTAGCGAGCACAGATACGCAGTATTTT. Translated, it gives CASSLVRIGLASTDTQYF.